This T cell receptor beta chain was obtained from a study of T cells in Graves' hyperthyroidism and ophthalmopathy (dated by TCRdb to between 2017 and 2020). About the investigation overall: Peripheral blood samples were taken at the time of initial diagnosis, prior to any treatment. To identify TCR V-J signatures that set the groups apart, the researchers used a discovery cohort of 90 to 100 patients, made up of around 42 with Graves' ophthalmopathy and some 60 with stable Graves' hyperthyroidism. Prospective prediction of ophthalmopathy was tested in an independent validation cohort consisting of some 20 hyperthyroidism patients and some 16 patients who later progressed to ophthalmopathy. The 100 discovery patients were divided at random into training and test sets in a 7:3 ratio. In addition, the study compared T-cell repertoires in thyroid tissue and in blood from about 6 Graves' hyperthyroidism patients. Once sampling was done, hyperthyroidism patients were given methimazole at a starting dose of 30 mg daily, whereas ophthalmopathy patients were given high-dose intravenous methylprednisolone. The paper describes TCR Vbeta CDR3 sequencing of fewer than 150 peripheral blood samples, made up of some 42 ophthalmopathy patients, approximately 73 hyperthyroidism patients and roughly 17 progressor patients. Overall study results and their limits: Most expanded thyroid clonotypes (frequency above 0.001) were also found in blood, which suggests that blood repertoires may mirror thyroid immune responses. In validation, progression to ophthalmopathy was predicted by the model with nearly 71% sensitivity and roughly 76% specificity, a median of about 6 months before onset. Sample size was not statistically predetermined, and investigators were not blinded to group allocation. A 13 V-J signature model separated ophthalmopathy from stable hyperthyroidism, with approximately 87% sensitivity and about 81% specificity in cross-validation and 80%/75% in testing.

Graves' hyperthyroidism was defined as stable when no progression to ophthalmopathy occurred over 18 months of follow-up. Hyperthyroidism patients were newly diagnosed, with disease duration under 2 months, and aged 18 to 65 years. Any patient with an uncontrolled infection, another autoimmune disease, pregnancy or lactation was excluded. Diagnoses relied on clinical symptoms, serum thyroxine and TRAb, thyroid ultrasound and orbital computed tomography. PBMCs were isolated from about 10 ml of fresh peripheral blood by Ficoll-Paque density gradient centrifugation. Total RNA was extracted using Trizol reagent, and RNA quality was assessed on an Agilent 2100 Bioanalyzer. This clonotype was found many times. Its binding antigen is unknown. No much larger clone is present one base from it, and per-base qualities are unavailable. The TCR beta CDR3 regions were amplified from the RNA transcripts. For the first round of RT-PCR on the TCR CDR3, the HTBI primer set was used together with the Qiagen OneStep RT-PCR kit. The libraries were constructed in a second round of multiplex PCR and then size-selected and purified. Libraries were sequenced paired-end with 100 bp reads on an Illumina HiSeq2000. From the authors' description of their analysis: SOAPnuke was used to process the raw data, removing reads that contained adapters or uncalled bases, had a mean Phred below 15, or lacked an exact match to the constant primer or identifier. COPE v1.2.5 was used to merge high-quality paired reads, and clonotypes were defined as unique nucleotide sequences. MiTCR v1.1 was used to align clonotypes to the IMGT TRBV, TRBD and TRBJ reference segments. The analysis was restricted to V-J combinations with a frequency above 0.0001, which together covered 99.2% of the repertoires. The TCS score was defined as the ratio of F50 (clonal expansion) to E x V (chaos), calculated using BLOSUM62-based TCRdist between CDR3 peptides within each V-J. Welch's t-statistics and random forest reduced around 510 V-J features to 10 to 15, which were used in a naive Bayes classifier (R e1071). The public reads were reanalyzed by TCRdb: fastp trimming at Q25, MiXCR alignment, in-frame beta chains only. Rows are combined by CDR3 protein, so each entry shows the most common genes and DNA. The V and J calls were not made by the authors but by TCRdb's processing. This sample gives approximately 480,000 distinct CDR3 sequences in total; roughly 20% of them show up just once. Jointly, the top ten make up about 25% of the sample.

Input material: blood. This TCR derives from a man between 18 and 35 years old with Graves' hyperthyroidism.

The sequenced DNA is TGCAGTGCTCGACGGCCGCGCGACTATGGCTACACCTTC. This gives the protein CSARRPRDYGYTF. The sequence is built from TRBV20-1 and TRBJ1-2, with the D segment identity uncertain. Sequences DFQATT (CDR1) and SNEGSKA (CDR2) are obtained from the germline V gene (reference sequence). Deletion took 5 bases off V and 3 bases off J, with a span of 13 bases between the germline ends. The CDR3 contains 13 residues, cysteine and phenylalanine counted. CDR3 DNA is the only sequence kept; it has 39 bases, read in frame from the first base.